This record covers a single T cell receptor beta chain. The target antigen is unknown. These data belong to a study of cytomegalovirus exposure and HLA in healthy donors. Overall study: A prior study identified approximately 120 million unique TCR beta sequences from roughly 180 million T cells. The study, taken as a whole, reports: Approximately 160 TCR beta chains were listed as cytomegalovirus-associated.

A multiplex PCR was run with 60 Vbeta primers and 13 Jbeta primers. The assay was immunoSEQ multiplex PCR, and TCRdb's table has in-frame clones only and misses some. The sample carries 160,000 or so clones, roughly 89% recorded once. This clonotype was obtained from a woman in her 30s in good health and CMV-seronegative. The specimen sequenced was PBMCs.

The CDR3 sequence: CSLGQGTEAFF. The CDR3, as DNA: TGCAGCTTGGGACAGGGCACTGAAGCTTTCTTT. The V and J genes are TRBV29-1 and TRBJ1-1, with TRBD1 identical over 9 bases. The CDR3 has 11 residues. CDR1 and CDR2 from the germline V gene are SQVTM and ANQGSEA. V trimming: 8 bases; J trimming: 4 bases; junction bases outside the gene matches: 2.